This entry lists 10 T cell receptor beta chains sequenced from one sample in a study of T cells after yellow fever vaccination. TCRdb independently ran MiXCR on the 5' RACE reads; one entry per CDR3 protein. The sample contains around 400,000 distinct CDR3 sequences, roughly 11% of which appear only once. The specimen was PBMCs, collected on the day of the first yellow fever vaccination. These receptors all stem from a man between 18 and 35 years old who received the YFV17D yellow fever vaccine.

This rearrangement joins TRBV29-1 to TRBJ2-5; unclear D gene. The CDR3 contains 13 residues. Germline loops: CDR1 SQVTM, CDR2 ANQGSEA. With 2 bases removed from V and 4 bases from J, the gap between germline ends came to 11 bases. The CDR3 protein is CSVEKPARETQYF. The CDR3 nucleotides are TGCAGCGTTGAAAAGCCGGCCCGAGAGACCCAGTACTTC.

This chain uses TRBV12-3 or TRBV12-4 with TRBJ1-2, with 7 bases identical to TRBD1. V shed 7 bases, J shed 1 base, and the junction held 12 bases outside the gene matches. This CDR3 has 16 residues. The CDR3 region is CASKGGPGQHNYGYTF. Here the CDR3 DNA reads TGTGCCAGCAAAGGGGGACCGGGACAGCATAACTATGGCTACACCTTC.

This clonotype showed up many times. CDR3 sequence: CASSPRGRAETQYF. CDR3 sequence (DNA): TGTGCCAGCAGCCCACGGGGCAGGGCTGAGACCCAGTACTTC. This chain links TRBV13 with TRBJ2-5, with D perhaps matching TRBD1 or TRBD2 (5 bases each). This CDR3 contains 14 residues. Germline V gene lookup returns CDR1 PRHDT and CDR2 FYEKMQ (reference sequence). V was shortened by 5 bases and J by 5 bases, with 15 bases between the two germline ends.

The chain employs TRBV12-3 or TRBV12-4 and TRBJ1-3; no definite D call. The CDR3 loop spans 15 amino acids. V was trimmed by 3 bases and J by 2 bases, leaving 11 bases between them. The CDR3, as DNA: TGTGCCAGCAGTTTCGCCAGGACCACTGGAAACACCATATATTTT. It specifies CASSFARTTGNTIYF.

This chain connects TRBV18 to TRBJ2-5; TRBD2 aligns across 12 bases. With 2 bases clipped from V and 2 bases from J, the junction kept 12 bases outside the gene matches. Looked up from germline, CDR1 is KGHSH and CDR2 is LQKENI. The CDR3 has 19 amino acids. CDR3 protein: CASSPAWTSGEDIQETQYF. CDR3 nucleotides: TGTGCCAGCTCACCAGCCTGGACTAGCGGGGAGGATATACAAGAGACCCAGTACTTC. The full variable domain, in which reference TRBV18 and TRBJ2-5 provide the parts outside the CDR3, is NAGVMQNPRHLVRRRGQEARLRCSPMKGHSHVYWYRQLPEEGLKFMVYLQKENIIDESGMPKERFSAEFPKEGPSILRIQQVVRGDSAAYFCASSPAWTSGEDIQETQYFGPGTRLLVL.

The chain has TRBV20-1 and TRBJ1-6; no clear D. The CDR3 is 16 residues long. Per germline, CDR1 DFQATT and CDR2 SNEGSKA (reference sequence). Trimming cost V 6 bases and J 5 bases, with 20 bases left between them. The chain's CDR3 is CSASWGRGPDNSPLHF. The CDR3 nucleotides are TGCAGTGCCTCTTGGGGTCGGGGTCCCGATAATTCACCCCTCCACTTT.

This clonotype was counted between two and nine times. The J gene is TRBJ1-6, the V gene TRBV5-1; TRBD1 agrees at 9 bases. The germline V gene encodes CDR1 SGHRS and CDR2 YFSETQ. This CDR3 has 19 residues. The ends lost 3 bases at V and 0 bases at J; junction bases unmatched: 10. CDR3 in DNA: TGCGCCAGCAGCTCGTTTATGACAGGGGGGAGCTCCTATAATTCACCCCTCCACTTT. Translating it yields CASSSFMTGGSSYNSPLHF.

The chain employs TRBV6-5 and TRBJ1-4; 8 nucleotides match TRBD1. The CDR3 covers 14 residues. Losses at the gene ends were 3 bases for V and 6 bases for J; bases not matched to a gene: 3. Per the germline V gene, CDR1 is MNHEY and CDR2 is SVGAGI. CDR3 residues: CASSYGTGYEKLFF. CDR3 nucleotides: TGTGCCAGCAGTTATGGGACAGGATATGAAAAACTGTTTTTT.

This clonotype was detected ten times or more. The rearrangement joins TRBV12-3 or TRBV12-4 to TRBJ1-1; tentative D call: TRBD1 (6 bases). With 6 bases removed from V and 4 bases from J, the gap between germline ends came to 12 bases. The CDR3 is made up of 13 amino acids. CDR3 in DNA: TGTGCCAGCAGGGACAGTTTTCCCACTGAAGCTTTCTTT. This translates into CASRDSFPTEAFF.

This rearrangement joins TRBV11-2 to TRBJ1-3; perhaps TRBD1 as D (6 bases). Germline lookup yields CDR1 SGHAT and CDR2 FQNNGV. V was cut by 3 bases and J by 9 bases, with 15 bases left in between. The CDR3 totals 14 residues. CDR3 DNA sequence: TGTGCCAGCAGCTTTGGACCAGGGGTTAGCACCATATATTTT. Encoded protein: CASSFGPGVSTIYF.